The TCR beta chain described here comes from a study of blood T cell repertoires in COVID-19 (dated by TCRdb to 2018 to 2021). Concerning the study at large: Samples from collaborators originated in the United States, Italy and Spain and spanned both the acute and convalescent phases of COVID-19. The prospective study material was composed of cDNA or gDNA derived from T cells, B-cell-depleted T cells, or PBMCs. The dataset comprised deeply sampled blood TCRbeta repertoires from subjects exposed to, actively infected with, or recovered from COVID-19. The repertoires were made available in a free public database intended to serve as a resource for research on the immune response to SARS-CoV-2. The samples were drawn from the first 160 participants of the ongoing ImmuneRACE study and from 1,254 subjects provided by 6 global collaborators. The sample metadata nearly always contained a de-identified subject ID, COVID-19 status, age in years and sex. Where available, HLA class I and class II types were taken from metadata supplied by the sample provider and were not determined by assay-based typing.

What the work shows at the level of the full study, not this receptor alone: The quantity of clinical and demographic metadata differed by source and by participant and was supplied without curation.

Each collaborating institution followed its own protocols to collect whole blood in K2EDTA tubes. For TCRbeta analysis, collaborators shipped samples as frozen whole blood, isolated PBMCs, or DNA extracted from either of those sample types. The germline V gene sets CDR1 to SGHAT and CDR2 to FQNNGV. Compared with germline, V lacks 1 base and J lacks 4 bases; bases without a gene match: 2. The CDR3, cysteine through phenylalanine, is 15 amino acids long. The read is trimmed to its CDR3 DNA, 45 bases read in frame from base 1. The immunoSEQ Assay, a bias-controlled multiplex PCR, was used to amplify TCRbeta CDR3 regions from genomic DNA. Regarding the original processing steps: Nucleated cell counts per sample were estimated from amplification of reference gene primers within the assay. To quantify the absolute abundance of each unique TCRbeta CDR3 rearrangement, sequence reads were collapsed and filtered. For each sample, productive Simpson clonality was calculated as the square root of Simpson's diversity index across productive rearrangements. TCRdb holds this immuneACCESS table with in-frame rearrangements only. Some clones are missing; in checked studies, unresolved V genes explain under half, and the rest has no known cause. For V, J and clone size, that table is used; D and trimming come from the DNA. The table for this sample lists around 61,000 clones; 80% to 90% of them were counted only once. Together, the top ten hold about a sixth of the sample.

This clone came up a few times. Its antigen target is currently unknown. It has no much larger one-base neighbor in the sample; base qualities were not kept. The rearranged segments are TRBV11-2 and TRBJ2-1; 9 bases in between match TRBD2. What was sequenced was peripheral blood. This clonotype was obtained from a man at least 80 years old with acute or convalescent COVID-19. The nucleotides are TGTGCCAGCAGCTTAGGACTAGCGGCTTACAATGAGCAGTTCTTC. Translated, this gives CASSLGLAAYNEQFF.